One sample yielded the 18 T cell receptor beta chains listed below, sequenced in a study of OX40 agonist ivuxolimab in advanced cancers. Profiled with immunoSEQ multiplex PCR; TCRdb holds only in-frame clones, not every one. There are 64,000 or so clones in the sample; 83% occur only once, and 0.6% to 0.8% lies in the top ten. The sample in question was CD4+ or CD8+ T cells sorted from blood, obtained in a trial of the OX40 agonist ivuxolimab. Receptors were obtained from an adult with an advanced solid tumor such as melanoma, head and neck, liver or kidney cancer.

This clone appeared a few times. This chain uses TRBV5-6 with TRBJ2-1, with D perhaps TRBD2 (6 bases). Germline CDR1 reads SGHDT; CDR2 reads YYEEEE. The germline V and J ends were trimmed by 4 bases and 0 bases, with 11 bases remaining between them. CDR3 size: 15 residues. The CDR3 reads CASSGGINSYNEQFF. The CDR3 nucleotides read TGTGCCAGCAGCGGGGGGATAAACTCCTACAATGAGCAGTTCTTC.

The chain is built from TRBV2 and TRBJ2-2, with 7 bases fitting TRBD1. This CDR3 region has 15 residues. Germline CDR1 reads SNHLY; CDR2 reads FYNNEI. With 7 bases clipped from V and 1 base from J, the junction kept 6 bases outside the gene matches. The CDR3 reads CASTNRGQNTGELFF. DNA of the CDR3: TGTGCCAGCACGAACAGGGGCCAGAACACCGGGGAGCTGTTTTTT. The full variable domain, in which reference TRBV2 and TRBJ2-2 provide the parts outside the CDR3, is EPEVTQTPSHQVTQMGQEVILRCVPISNHLYFYWYRQILGQKVEFLVSFYNNEISEKSEIFDDQFSVERPDGSNFTLKIRSTKLEDSAMYFCASTNRGQNTGELFFGEGSRLTVL.

This sequence joins TRBV18 and TRBJ1-4; D remains ambiguous. Trimming cost V 5 bases and J 8 bases, with 6 bases left between them. The CDR3 is made up of 11 amino acids. Germline V gene data show CDR1 as KGHSH and CDR2 as LQKENI. The CDR3, as DNA: TGTGCCAGCTCATTAGGGGAAAAACTGTTTTTT. Protein sequence: CASSLGEKLFF.

The CDR3 loop reads CAWSKGVGQPQHF. CDR3 nucleotide sequence: TGTGCCTGGAGTAAGGGGGTTGGTCAGCCCCAGCATTTT. J is TRBJ1-5 and V is TRBV30; weak D call: TRBD1 (6 bases). The CDR3 runs to 13 residues. V was pared by 2 bases and J by 6 bases, with 11 bases between. Germline loops: CDR1 GTSNPN, CDR2 SVGIG (reference sequence).

This rearrangement joins TRBV7-2 to TRBJ2-1, with 12 positions matching TRBD2. CDR1 is SGHTA, CDR2 FQGNSA, per germline. V trimming: 3 bases; J trimming: 10 bases; junction bases outside the gene matches: 7. The CDR3 sequence is 15 residues long. CDR3 region: CASSLPLAGGREQFF. CDR3 nucleotide sequence: TGTGCCAGCAGCTTGCCGCTAGCGGGAGGGCGGGAGCAGTTCTTC.

The chain employs TRBV5-5 and TRBJ2-7; 9 nucleotides match TRBD1. With V trimmed by 4 bases and J by 2 bases, 4 bases remained unmatched. Germline V gene data show CDR1 as SGHKS and CDR2 as YYEKEE (reference sequence). The CDR3 sequence is 14 residues long. CDR3 residues: CASSGTGFPYEQYF. DNA for the CDR3: TGTGCCAGCAGCGGGACAGGGTTCCCCTACGAGCAGTACTTC.

The chain links TRBV5-6 to TRBJ2-3; tentatively, D is TRBD1 (6 bases). This CDR3 is built from 14 residues. Germline V gene data show CDR1 as SGHDT and CDR2 as YYEEEE. V shed 0 bases and J shed 2 bases, with 7 bases lying between them. The CDR3 sequence: CASSLGTATDTQYF. CDR3 coding DNA: TGTGCCAGCAGCTTGGGGACAGCCACAGATACGCAGTATTTT. Filled out from reference TRBV5-6 and TRBJ2-3, the complete variable domain reads DAGVTQSPTHLIKTRGQQVTLRCSPKSGHDTVSWYQQALGQGPQFIFQYYEEEERQRGNFPDRFSGHQFPNYSSELNVNALLLGDSALYLCASSLGTATDTQYFGPGTRLTVL.

This chain joins TRBV2 and TRBJ2-7, with 7 bases matching TRBD1. CDR1 and CDR2 from the germline V gene are SNHLY and FYNNEI. V trimming: 6 bases; J trimming: 0 bases; junction bases outside the gene matches: 14. The CDR3 length is 17 residues. This CDR3 reads CASSEYKRQGSSYEQYF. For the CDR3, the DNA is TGTGCCAGCAGCGAATATAAACGACAGGGTAGCTCCTACGAGCAGTACTTC.

The V and J genes are TRBV7-9 and TRBJ2-1, with D perhaps matching TRBD1 or TRBD2 (5 bases each). V dropped 8 bases and J dropped 6 bases, with 14 bases sitting between them. The CDR3 runs 13 residues. Germline V gene data show CDR1 as SEHNR and CDR2 as FQNEAQ (reference sequence). As DNA, the CDR3 is TGTGCCAGCGGGCAGATGGGGACCAATGAGCAGTTCTTC. This encodes CASGQMGTNEQFF.

This clone was detected only a few times. The V gene is TRBV5-1, the J gene TRBJ2-3; 9 bases map to TRBD2. V shed 0 bases, J shed 4 bases, and the junction held 6 bases outside the gene matches. Germline values: CDR1 SGHRS, CDR2 YFSETQ. The CDR3 loop spans 16 amino acids. The CDR3 nucleotides are TGCGCCAGCAGCTTGGGGGTGACTAGCGGTGCAGATACGCAGTATTTT. It codes for CASSLGVTSGADTQYF.

This clone has a handful of counts. Within the sample, other DNA sequences also encode this same CDR3. The V call is TRBV20-1, the J call TRBJ2-1; no clear D gene. CDR3 length: 11 residues. Looked up from germline, CDR1 is DFQATT and CDR2 is SNEGSKA (reference sequence). V was cut by 2 bases and J by 4 bases, with 3 bases left in between. CDR3 sequence: CSARRYNEQFF. The CDR3 DNA reads as TGCAGTGCTAGAAGATACAATGAGCAGTTCTTC.

This chain links TRBV5-4 with TRBJ1-1; D unresolved. This CDR3 region has 13 residues. Germline V gene data show CDR1 as SGHNT and CDR2 as YYREEE (reference sequence). V was shortened by 5 bases and J by 4 bases, with 12 bases between the two germline ends. The CDR3 DNA is TGTGCCAGCAGTGGGAATATTGGCACTGAAGCTTTCTTT. Its translation is CASSGNIGTEAFF. The full variable domain, completed using reference TRBV5-4 and TRBJ1-1, is ETGVTQSPTHLIKTRGQQVTLRCSSQSGHNTVSWYQQALGQGPQFIFQYYREEENGRGNFPPRFSGLQFPNYSSELNVNALELDDSALYLCASSGNIGTEAFFGQGTRLTVV.

The CDR3 here is CASSKTGGNQPQHF. The CDR3 nucleotides are TGTGCCAGCAGTAAGACTGGGGGGAATCAGCCCCAGCATTTT. The chain combines TRBV7-2 with TRBJ1-5; a weak D match, TRBD1 (5 bases). CDR1 is SGHTA, CDR2 FQGNSA, per germline. V lost 6 bases, J lost 4 bases, and 13 bases lay in between. This CDR3 spans 14 amino acids.

The chain couples TRBV7-6 to TRBJ1-5; D is possibly TRBD1 (5 bases). The CDR3 runs to 14 residues. Germline CDR1 is SGHVS and CDR2 is FNYEAQ. V was shortened by 3 bases and J by 2 bases, with 8 bases between the two germline ends. CDR3 bases: TGTGCCAGCAGCTTGGGGGGGGGCAATCAGCCCCAGCATTTT. Translation gives CASSLGGGNQPQHF.

The gene calls are TRBV11-3 and TRBJ2-5; D tentatively fits TRBD1 or TRBD2 (5 bases each). Germline CDR1 SGHNT, CDR2 YENEEA. The CDR3 is 13 amino acids. Trimming pared 5 bases from V and 2 bases from J, leaving 9 bases between. In DNA, the CDR3 is TGTGCCAGCAGCGAGGGGAATCAAGAGACCCAGTACTTC. Translating gives CASSEGNQETQYF.

This chain connects TRBV12-1 to TRBJ2-1; the D segment call TRBD2 is taken from the table without a DNA check. TRBV12-1 is flagged as a pseudogene. The CDR3 covers 16 residues. The CDR3 DNA sequence: TGTGCCAGCAGCTTTGTGTTAGCGGGAGGTCTCAATGAGCAGTTCTTC. Translation: CASSFVLAGGLNEQFF.

This clone appeared a single time. V gene TRBV9 combines with J gene TRBJ1-2, with D uncertain. CDR3 length: 16 residues. Trimming shortened V by 4 bases and J by 4 bases, and 20 bases separated the two germline ends. CDR1 is SGDLS and CDR2 is YYNGEE in the germline V gene. The CDR3 sequence is CASSPNPTGQLYGYTF. CDR3 coding DNA: TGTGCCAGCAGCCCGAACCCCACCGGTCAGCTCTATGGCTACACCTTC.

V usage is TRBV5-6 and J usage is TRBJ2-7; D could derive from TRBD1 or TRBD2 (5 bases each). From germline, CDR1 is SGHDT and CDR2 YYEEEE. V was clipped by 0 bases and J by 2 bases, with 12 bases between them. CDR3 length: 15 residues. The CDR3 region has the DNA TGTGCCAGCAGCTTGGCCGGGACGGGAACCTACGAGCAGTACTTC. Its protein product is CASSLAGTGTYEQYF.